The 27 T cell receptor beta chains below come from one sample, sequenced in a study of cytomegalovirus exposure and HLA in healthy donors. With 60 Vbeta and 13 Jbeta primers, the PCR was carried out. Sequencing used immunoSEQ multiplex PCR; TCRdb keeps in-frame clones, though not all of them. Here the sample spans about 90,000 clones, just over 75% being singletons. What was sequenced was PBMCs. The source is a man in his thirties or forties in good health and CMV-seronegative.

The rearrangement uses TRBV5-1 and TRBJ1-2; 8 nucleotides align to TRBD1. This CDR3 comprises 16 residues. The V segment lost 3 bases and the J segment 5 bases; nucleotides outside the gene matches: 12. Germline V gene sequence: CDR1 SGHRS, CDR2 YFSETQ. This CDR3 is CASSSQGAGLGYGYTF. CDR3 nucleotides: TGCGCCAGCAGCTCCCAGGGGGCCGGCCTCGGTTATGGCTACACCTTC.

The genes are TRBV5-4 and TRBJ1-2, with TRBD1 identical over 7 bases. Trimming removed 2 bases from V and 3 bases from J; junction bases left unmatched: 7. Germline CDR1 SGHNT, CDR2 YYREEE (reference sequence). The CDR3 runs 15 residues. CDR3 loop: CASSFPTGKDYGYTF. CDR3 in DNA: TGTGCCAGCAGCTTCCCGACAGGGAAGGACTATGGCTACACCTTC. Together with reference TRBV5-4 and TRBJ1-2, the CDR3 gives the full variable domain: ETGVTQSPTHLIKTRGQQVTLRCSSQSGHNTVSWYQQALGQGPQFIFQYYREEENGRGNFPPRFSGLQFPNYSSELNVNALELDDSALYLCASSFPTGKDYGYTFGSGTRLTVV.

This clone came up a few times. The CDR3 loop reads CASSAQGIENTEAFF. Written as DNA, the CDR3 is TGTGCCAGCAGTGCCCAGGGGATTGAGAACACTGAAGCTTTCTTT. The rearrangement uses TRBV2 and TRBJ1-1; D is possibly TRBD1 (6 bases). V lost 4 bases, J lost 1 base, and 13 bases lay in between. From germline, CDR1 is SNHLY and CDR2 FYNNEI. The CDR3 sequence is 15 residues long.

The rearrangement links TRBV7-9 to TRBJ1-4; D perhaps matches TRBD1 (6 bases). Deletions cut 1 base from V and 3 bases from J, with 9 bases between. This CDR3 spans 15 amino acids. Germline V gives CDR1 SEHNR, CDR2 FQNEAQ (reference sequence). The CDR3 DNA follows: TGTGCCAGCAGCTTAGGAGGGGGACCTAATGAAAAACTGTTTTTT. Translated, it gives CASSLGGGPNEKLFF. The full variable domain, with the rest looked up from reference TRBV7-9 and TRBJ1-4, is DTGVSQNPRHKITKRGQNVTFRCDPISEHNRLYWYRQTLGQGPEFLTYFQNEAQLEKSRLLSDRFSAERPKGSFSTLEIQRTEQGDSAMYLCASSLGGGPNEKLFFGSGTQLSVL.

The chain uses TRBV20-1 and TRBJ1-1; D uncertain. The CDR3 covers 10 residues. The V and J ends lost 4 bases and 8 bases respectively, with 8 bases between them. The germline CDR1 and CDR2 sequences are DFQATT and SNEGSKA (reference sequence). CDR3 amino acids: CSATDFEAFF. The CDR3 nucleotides read TGCAGTGCTACGGACTTCGAAGCTTTCTTT.

This chain links TRBV25-1 with TRBJ2-4, with 12 bases fitting TRBD2. Germline values: CDR1 MGHDK, CDR2 SYGVNS. CDR3 length equals 15 residues. Germline trimming cut 3 bases from V and 8 bases from J; bases unmatched to any gene: 5. CDR3 sequence reads: CASSDLASGRDIQYF. The CDR3 DNA reads TGTGCCAGCAGTGACCTCGCTAGCGGGAGGGACATTCAGTACTTC.

The chain links TRBV19 to TRBJ2-3; 8 nucleotides agree with TRBD1. This CDR3 region has 16 residues. The germline CDR1 and CDR2 sequences are LNHDA and SQIVND (reference sequence). J lost 1 base, V lost 10 bases, and 13 bases had no gene match. The CDR3 region has the DNA TGTGCCACTAGCGACAGGGGAGGTTCTGGCACAGATACGCAGTATTTT. It codes for CATSDRGGSGTDTQYF. The entire variable domain, with the rest obtained from reference TRBV19 and TRBJ2-3, is as follows: DGGITQSPKYLFRKEGQNVTLSCEQNLNHDAMYWYRQDPGQGLRLIYYSQIVNDFQKGDIAEGYSVSREKKESFPLTVTSAQKNPTAFYLCATSDRGGSGTDTQYFGPGTRLTVL.

This clone has more than one count but fewer than ten. The chain recombines TRBV19 with TRBJ1-5; the D is unclear. In germline, CDR1 is LNHDA, CDR2 SQIVND (reference sequence). The CDR3 spans 13 residues. The V gene lost 1 base and the J gene lost 9 bases, with 10 bases spanning the gap. The CDR3 bases are TGTGCCAGTAGTATAGTGGCGGCTGGGCCCCAGCATTTT. It encodes CASSIVAAGPQHF.

The V call is TRBV19, the J call TRBJ1-2; unclear D gene. Trimming took 4 bases from V and 5 from J, leaving 8 bases between them. This CDR3 comprises 12 residues. Germline assignment: CDR1 LNHDA and CDR2 SQIVND (reference sequence). The CDR3 region is CASSTTNYGYTF. CDR3 bases: TGTGCCAGTAGTACCACAAATTATGGCTACACCTTC.

This clone appeared once. The chain combines TRBV6-1 with TRBJ1-6; possibly TRBD1 for D (6 bases). V shed 0 bases and J shed 14 bases, with 20 bases lying between them. CDR1 is MNHNS, CDR2 SASEGT, per germline. The CDR3 is made up of 16 amino acids. The CDR3 loop is CASSEALRTVLSSLHF. For the CDR3, the DNA is TGTGCCAGCAGTGAAGCGTTAAGGACAGTATTGAGTTCCCTCCACTTT.

This chain joins TRBV5-6 and TRBJ1-1; perhaps TRBD1 as D (5 bases). This CDR3 comprises 13 residues. Germline values: CDR1 SGHDT, CDR2 YYEEEE. The V gene lost 2 bases and the J gene lost 4 bases, with 9 bases spanning the gap. CDR3 protein: CASSFARATEAFF. As DNA, the CDR3 is TGTGCCAGCAGCTTTGCCAGGGCCACTGAAGCTTTCTTT.

The V call is TRBV11-3, the J call TRBJ2-7, with 7 bases matching TRBD2. V lost 1 base, J lost 4 bases, and 1 base stayed unmatched. The CDR3 extends over 13 amino acids. CDR1 SGHNT and CDR2 YENEEA come from the germline V gene. In DNA form, the CDR3 reads TGTGCCAGCAGCTTAGGGGAGGGGTACGAGCAGTACTTC. This translates into CASSLGEGYEQYF.

The rearrangement uses TRBV18 and TRBJ1-5; 7 positions match TRBD1. Germline V CDR1 and CDR2: KGHSH, LQKENI. With V trimmed by 6 bases and J by 0 bases, 14 bases remained unmatched. This CDR3 spans 18 amino acids. The CDR3 region is CASSQDTQGFYSNQPQHF. CDR3 DNA: TGTGCCAGCTCTCAAGACACACAGGGGTTCTATAGCAATCAGCCCCAGCATTTT.

The V call is TRBV6-5, the J call TRBJ2-2, with 8 bases aligning to TRBD2. The CDR3 spans 14 residues. Germline values: CDR1 MNHEY, CDR2 SVGAGI. Trimming cost V 6 bases and J 6 bases; bases outside gene matches: 6. CDR3 in DNA: TGTGCCAGCAGGCCCGCGGGAGGCCCCGGGGAGCTGTTTTTT. As protein: CASRPAGGPGELFF.

This clone was counted between two and nine times. This chain connects TRBV18 to TRBJ1-1, with D unclear. Germline V gene lookup returns CDR1 KGHSH and CDR2 LQKENI. CDR3 length: 12 residues. Trimming stripped 4 bases from V and 4 bases from J, with 7 bases between. In nucleotides, the CDR3 is TGTGCCAGCTCACGAGGGTTCACTGAAGCTTTCTTT. As protein: CASSRGFTEAFF. The entire variable domain, with the rest obtained from reference TRBV18 and TRBJ1-1, is as follows: NAGVMQNPRHLVRRRGQEARLRCSPMKGHSHVYWYRQLPEEGLKFMVYLQKENIIDESGMPKERFSAEFPKEGPSILRIQQVVRGDSAAYFCASSRGFTEAFFGQGTRLTVV.

This sequence joins TRBV6-1 and TRBJ1-2, with TRBD1 as a possible D gene (5 bases). The CDR3 sequence is 12 residues long. Deletions cut 6 bases from V and 4 bases from J, with 9 bases between. Germline V gene data show CDR1 as MNHNS and CDR2 as SASEGT. The CDR3 sequence: CASREGLYGYTF. DNA of the CDR3: TGTGCCAGCAGGGAGGGACTCTATGGCTACACCTTC.

The CDR3 DNA follows: TGCAGCGCTGCGAGGCTAGCGGGATCGGATACGCAGTATTTT. This gives the protein CSAARLAGSDTQYF. The chain combines TRBV29-1 with TRBJ2-3; 9 bases fit TRBD2. The CDR3 has 14 amino acids. With V trimmed by 7 bases and J by 6 bases, 11 bases remained unmatched. Germline V gives CDR1 SQVTM, CDR2 ANQGSEA.

This chain connects TRBV5-1 to TRBJ2-7; 10 positions agree with TRBD2. The CDR3 runs 15 residues. V was pared by 4 bases and J by 0 bases, with 4 bases of the junction left unmatched. Looked up from germline, CDR1 is SGHRS and CDR2 is YFSETQ. The CDR3 region is CASSPSSGSSYEQYF. CDR3 nucleotides: TGCGCCAGCAGCCCCTCTAGCGGGAGCTCCTACGAGCAGTACTTC.

V usage is TRBV29-1 and J usage is TRBJ2-5, with TRBD2 as a possible D gene (6 bases). Germline assignment: CDR1 SQVTM and CDR2 ANQGSEA. Trimming removed 6 bases at V and 2 bases at J, with 19 bases between. The CDR3 covers 15 residues. Here the CDR3 reads CSVYTWGTEQETQYF. In DNA, the CDR3 is TGCAGCGTATACACCTGGGGGACTGAACAAGAGACCCAGTACTTC.

V usage is TRBV9 and J usage is TRBJ2-5, with 7 bases that match TRBD1. This CDR3 spans 14 amino acids. In germline, CDR1 is SGDLS, CDR2 YYNGEE. V trimming: 4 bases; J trimming: 0 bases; junction bases outside the gene matches: 3. The CDR3 DNA reads TGTGCCAGCAGCACCGGGACAGACCAAGAGACCCAGTACTTC. Its translation: CASSTGTDQETQYF.

The J gene is TRBJ1-1, the V gene TRBV11-3; possible D gene TRBD1, 6 bases. The CDR3 is made up of 18 amino acids. Germline CDR1 SGHNT, CDR2 YENEEA. V was cut by 5 bases and J by 4 bases, with 26 bases left in between. CDR3 sequence reads: CASSIAMDRTDRGTEAFF. CDR3 DNA sequence: TGTGCCAGCAGCATAGCTATGGACCGGACAGATAGGGGCACTGAAGCTTTCTTT.

The chain recombines TRBV27 with TRBJ1-1, with TRBD1 matching 9 bases. CDR1 is MNHEY, CDR2 SMNVEV, per germline (reference sequence). This CDR3 is built from 14 residues. V gave up 6 bases and J gave up 5 bases; unmatched junction bases: 7. The CDR3 DNA reads TGTGCCAGCAGCTCACAGGGGGCGTGGACTGAAGCTTTCTTT. It translates to CASSSQGAWTEAFF.

V and J are TRBV11-2 and TRBJ1-1; TRBD1 agrees at 10 bases. Losses at the gene ends were 5 bases for V and 2 bases for J; bases not matched to a gene: 8. Germline values: CDR1 SGHAT, CDR2 FQNNGV. The CDR3 spans 16 residues. CDR3 amino acids: CASSPRGQGGNTEAFF. The CDR3 coding sequence is TGTGCCAGCAGCCCCCGAGGACAGGGGGGAAACACTGAAGCTTTCTTT.

The chain uses TRBV5-1 and TRBJ2-7; D remains ambiguous. Germline CDR1 is SGHRS and CDR2 is YFSETQ. CDR3 length: 14 amino acids. V was cut by 1 base and J by 4 bases, with 12 bases left in between. CDR3 sequence (DNA): TGCGCCAGCAGCTTGTACGTCCAGGCGTACGAGCAGTACTTC. This codes for CASSLYVQAYEQYF.

The chain has TRBV19 and TRBJ1-5, with TRBD1 matching over 7 bases. This CDR3 contains 15 residues. V was clipped by 6 bases and J by 9 bases; unmatched bases: 14. The germline V gene has CDR1 LNHDA and CDR2 SQIVND (reference sequence). The CDR3 spells CASSPPRDRRRPQHF. The CDR3 DNA sequence: TGTGCCAGTAGCCCCCCCCGGGACAGAAGACGGCCCCAGCATTTT.

This clone was seen a few times. This chain links TRBV6-5 with TRBJ1-5, with 7 bases that match TRBD1. The V segment lost 6 bases and the J segment 5 bases; nucleotides outside the gene matches: 7. Germline values: CDR1 MNHEY, CDR2 SVGAGI. This CDR3 has 14 residues. The CDR3 coding sequence is TGTGCCAGCAGAAGACAGGGAATATATCAGCCCCAGCATTTT. This sequence encodes CASRRQGIYQPQHF.

Here the CDR3 reads CASRLAGKKPSRGELFF. Written as DNA, the CDR3 is TGTGCCAGTAGATTAGCGGGCAAAAAACCCTCTAGGGGGGAGCTGTTTTTT. The chain links TRBV19 to TRBJ2-2; TRBD2 aligns across 7 bases. Trimming at V came to 6 bases and at J to 8 bases, leaving 18 bases not matched to a gene. Per germline, CDR1 LNHDA and CDR2 SQIVND (reference sequence). The CDR3 is 17 amino acids. The complete variable domain, with remaining parts taken from reference TRBV19 and TRBJ2-2, reads DGGITQSPKYLFRKEGQNVTLSCEQNLNHDAMYWYRQDPGQGLRLIYYSQIVNDFQKGDIAEGYSVSREKKESFPLTVTSAQKNPTAFYLCASRLAGKKPSRGELFFGEGSRLTVL.